Listed below are T cell receptor beta chains from one sample, sequenced in a study of graft-versus-host responses after intestinal transplantation. Sequencing used immunoSEQ multiplex PCR; TCRdb keeps in-frame clones, though not all of them. This repertoire shows under 100,000 clones, approximately 92% found once; its top ten account for approximately 1.1%. Their antigen targets remain unknown. Material: unstimulated CD8+ T cells sorted from spleen or lymph node cells, obtained before transplant. These TCRs come from a human donor who was the organ donor for an intestinal transplant. The CDR3 runs from the conserved cysteine through the conserved F or W. A D gene is named only where the DNA matches it firmly. Clone size is given for some rows only: seen once, a few or many times, or a class if the clone is expanded.

V gene	clone size	J gene	CDR3 length	D gene	CDR3 DNA	CDR3 protein
TRBV23-1	.	TRBJ2-7	15	.	TGCGCCAGCAGTCATCCCGGAAGGGGTAACTACGAGCAGTACTTC	CASSHPGRGNYEQYF
TRBV30	.	TRBJ1-1	14	.	TGTGCCTGGAGCGCGGGACCAATGGTCCTGGGAGCTTTCTTT	CAWSAGPMVLGAFF
TRBV11-2	.	TRBJ2-7	13	.	TGTGCCAGCAGCCCACACCTCGCTAGCGAGCAGTACTTC	CASSPHLASEQYF
TRBV2	.	TRBJ1-1	12	.	TGTGCCAGCAGTAGGGACTTTCTTGAAGCTTTCTTT	CASSRDFLEAFF
TRBV7-8	.	TRBJ2-1	15	TRBD2	TGTGCCAGTTCGGAGCTAGCGGGGTTAGCGGCTGAGCAGTTCTTC	CASSELAGLAAEQFF
TRBV30	.	TRBJ2-1	18	TRBD2	TGTGCCTGGACCCCTCCAGCGGGAATTCCCCCTTTCAACAATGAGCAGTTCTTC	CAWTPPAGIPPFNNEQFF
TRBV7-8	.	TRBJ2-7	15	.	TGTGCCAGCAGCTCCAACGTGGCACATCCCTACGAGCAGTACTTC	CASSSNVAHPYEQYF
TRBV28	.	TRBJ2-7	14	.	TGTGCCAGCACTGGGGGGTCTTTGCCCTACGAGCAGTACTTC	CASTGGSLPYEQYF
TRBV30	.	TRBJ2-1	15	TRBD2	TGTGCCTCGTCCTTGTCGGCGGGGGGGCGGGCTGAGCAGTTCTTC	CASSLSAGGRAEQFF
TRBV27	.	TRBJ1-2	15	.	TGTGCCAGCAGTCCCCACAGGGTATGGAACTATGGCTACACCTTC	CASSPHRVWNYGYTF
TRBV9	.	TRBJ2-7	10	.	TGTGCCAGCAGCGTTAACGAGCAGTACTTC	CASSVNEQYF
TRBV4-1	.	TRBJ2-2	15	TRBD1	TGCGCCAGCAGCCAGACAGGGTTTAACACCGGGGAGCTGTTTTTT	CASSQTGFNTGELFF
TRBV19	few	TRBJ2-7	14	.	TGTGCCAGTAGTCCCCGCCCGAGTACCTACGAGCAGTACTTC	CASSPRPSTYEQYF
TRBV28	.	TRBJ2-7	18	TRBD2	TGTGCCAGCAGTTTACGGACTAGCGGGACCTGGGGCTCCTACGAGCAGTACTTC	CASSLRTSGTWGSYEQYF
TRBV7-3	.	TRBJ2-3	15	TRBD2	TGTGCCAGCAGCGCCACCGGGGGGGTCCCCAATACGCAGTATTTT	CASSATGGVPNTQYF
TRBV28	.	TRBJ2-7	12	.	TGTGCCAGCAGTAAGGACACCTACGAGCAGTACTTC	CASSKDTYEQYF